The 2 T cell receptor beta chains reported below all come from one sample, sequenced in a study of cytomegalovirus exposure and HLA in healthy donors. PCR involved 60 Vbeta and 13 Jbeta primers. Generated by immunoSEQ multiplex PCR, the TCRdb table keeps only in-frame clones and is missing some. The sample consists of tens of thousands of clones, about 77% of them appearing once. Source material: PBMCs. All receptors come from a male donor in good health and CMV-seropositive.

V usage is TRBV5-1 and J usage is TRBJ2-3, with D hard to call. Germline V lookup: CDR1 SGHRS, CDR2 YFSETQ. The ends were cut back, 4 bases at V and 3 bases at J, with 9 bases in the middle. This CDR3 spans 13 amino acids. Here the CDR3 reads CASSSAGTDTQYF. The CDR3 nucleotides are TGCGCCAGCAGCAGCGCCGGGACAGATACGCAGTATTTT.

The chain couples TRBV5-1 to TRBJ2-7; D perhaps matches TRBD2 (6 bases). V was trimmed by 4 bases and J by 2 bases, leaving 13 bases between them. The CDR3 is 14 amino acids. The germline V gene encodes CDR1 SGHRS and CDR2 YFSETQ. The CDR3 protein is CASSPWTNAYEQYF. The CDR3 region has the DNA TGCGCCAGCAGCCCCTGGACTAACGCCTACGAGCAGTACTTC.